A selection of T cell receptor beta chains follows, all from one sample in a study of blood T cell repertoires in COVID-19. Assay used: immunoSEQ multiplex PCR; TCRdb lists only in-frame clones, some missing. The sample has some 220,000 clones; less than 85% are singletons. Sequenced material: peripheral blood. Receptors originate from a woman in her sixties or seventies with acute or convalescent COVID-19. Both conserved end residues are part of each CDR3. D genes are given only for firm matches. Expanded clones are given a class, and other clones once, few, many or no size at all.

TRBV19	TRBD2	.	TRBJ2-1	CASSVFSGGHNEQFF	TGTGCCAGTAGTGTCTTTAGCGGGGGCCACAATGAGCAGTTCTTC
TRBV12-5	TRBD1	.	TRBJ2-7	CASGRDRVQYEQYF	TGTGCTAGTGGTCGTGACAGGGTGCAGTACGAGCAGTACTTC
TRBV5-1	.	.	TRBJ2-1	CASSPQVPGYEQFF	TGCGCCAGCAGCCCACAGGTCCCCGGGTATGAGCAGTTCTTC
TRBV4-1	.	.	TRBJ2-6	CASSQDVASGANVLTF	TGCGCCAGCAGCCAAGATGTGGCTAGTGGGGCCAACGTCCTGACTTTC
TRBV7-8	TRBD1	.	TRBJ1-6	CASSPTATGGSYNSPLHF	TGTGCCAGCAGCCCTACCGCAACAGGGGGCTCCTATAATTCACCCCTCCACTTT
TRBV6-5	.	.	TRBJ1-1	CASIPSRTGYLRAFF	TGTGCCAGCATCCCATCTCGGACGGGATATCTCAGGGCTTTCTTT
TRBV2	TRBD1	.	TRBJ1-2	CASLGQGGGYTF	TGTGCCAGCCTAGGACAGGGTGGCGGCTACACCTTC
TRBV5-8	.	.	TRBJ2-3	CASSRVASTDTQYF	TGTGCCAGCAGCCGTGTAGCTTCCACAGATACGCAGTATTTT
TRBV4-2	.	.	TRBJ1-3	CASSQDYLQEGGNTIYF	TGTGCCAGCAGCCAAGATTACCTTCAGGAGGGTGGAAACACCATATATTTT
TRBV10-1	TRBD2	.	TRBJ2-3	CASSAGLASDTQYF	TGCGCCAGCAGTGCGGGACTAGCGTCAGATACGCAGTATTTT
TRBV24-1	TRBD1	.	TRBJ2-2	CATSWDSTGELFF	TGTGCCACCAGTTGGGACAGCACCGGGGAGCTGTTTTTT
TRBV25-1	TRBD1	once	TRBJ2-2	CASRTTGGVGELFF	TGTGCCAGCAGGACGACAGGGGGGGTCGGGGAGCTGTTTTTT
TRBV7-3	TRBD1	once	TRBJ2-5	CASSLTGQKETQYF	TGTGCCAGCAGCTTAACGGGACAGAAAGAGACCCAGTACTTC
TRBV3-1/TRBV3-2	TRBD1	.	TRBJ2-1	CASSPTRGQREQFF	TGTGCCAGCAGCCCCACCCGGGGACAGAGGGAGCAGTTCTTC
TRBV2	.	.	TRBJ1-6	CASRPSLSSPLHF	TGTGCCAGCAGGCCTTCATTGAGTTCACCCCTCCACTTT
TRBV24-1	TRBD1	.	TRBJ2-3	CATSESGTGDSDTQYF	TGTGCCACCAGTGAATCCGGGACAGGGGACAGCGATACGCAGTATTTT
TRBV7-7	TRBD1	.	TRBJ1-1	CASSGGQGHFDTEAFF	TGTGCCAGCAGCGGGGGACAGGGGCACTTTGACACTGAAGCTTTCTTT
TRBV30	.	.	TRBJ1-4	CAWTRSTGFNEKLFF	TGTGCCTGGACCCGCTCGACAGGTTTTAATGAAAAACTGTTTTTT
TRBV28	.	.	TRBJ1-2	CASSRRQNYGYTF	TGTGCCAGCAGTAGGAGACAGAACTATGGCTACACCTTC
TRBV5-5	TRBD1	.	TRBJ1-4	CASSLGQGLYEKLFF	TGTGCCAGCAGCTTGGGACAGGGGCTTTATGAAAAACTGTTTTTT
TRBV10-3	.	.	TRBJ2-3	CAISEMRGGSDTQYF	TGTGCCATCAGTGAGATGAGGGGGGGGTCAGATACGCAGTATTTT
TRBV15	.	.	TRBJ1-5	CATSWGLDSNQPQHF	TGTGCCACCTCGTGGGGCCTCGATAGCAATCAGCCCCAGCATTTT
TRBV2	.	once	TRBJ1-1	CASSEARQTNTEAFF	TGTGCCAGCAGTGAAGCGCGTCAAACGAACACTGAAGCTTTCTTT
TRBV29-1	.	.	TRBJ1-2	CSVEEGAKYGYTF	TGCAGCGTTGAAGAGGGGGCGAAGTATGGCTACACCTTC
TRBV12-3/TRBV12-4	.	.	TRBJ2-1	CASSFVTSNEQFF	TGTGCCAGCAGTTTTGTGACTAGCAATGAGCAGTTCTTC
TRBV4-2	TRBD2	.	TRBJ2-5	CASTTGLAGAEGETQYF	TGTGCCAGCACCACCGGGCTAGCGGGGGCCGAAGGGGAGACCCAGTACTTC
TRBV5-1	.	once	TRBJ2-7	CASRQDHYEQYF	TGCGCCAGCAGACAGGACCACTACGAGCAGTACTTC
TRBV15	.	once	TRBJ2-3	CATSSHGGGPSTDTQYF	TGTGCCACCAGCAGCCACGGCGGGGGCCCCAGCACAGATACGCAGTATTTT
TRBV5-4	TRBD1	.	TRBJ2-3	CASSSDPGTAFPDRTDTQYF	TGTGCCAGCAGCTCAGACCCGGGGACAGCCTTCCCGGATCGCACAGATACGCAGTATTTT
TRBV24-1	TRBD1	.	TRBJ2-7	CATSDWGTGGSYEQYF	TGTGCCACCAGTGATTGGGGGACAGGGGGTTCCTACGAGCAGTACTTC
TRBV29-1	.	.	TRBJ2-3	CSGGESTDTQYF	TGCAGCGGCGGGGAAAGCACAGATACGCAGTATTTT
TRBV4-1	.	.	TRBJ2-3	CASSQDGGARGTDTQYF	TGCGCCAGCAGCCAAGATGGGGGGGCGCGGGGGACAGATACGCAGTATTTT
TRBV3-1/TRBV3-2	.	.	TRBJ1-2	CASSQDSGRGGYTF	TGTGCCAGCAGCCAAGATTCAGGGAGGGGTGGCTACACCTTC
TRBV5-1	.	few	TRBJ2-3	CASGATGSGSDTQYF	TGCGCCAGCGGCGCGACAGGTTCGGGGTCAGATACGCAGTATTTT
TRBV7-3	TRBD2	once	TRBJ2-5	CASSLSGGRETQYF	TGTGCCAGCAGCCTTAGCGGGGGGCGAGAGACCCAGTACTTC
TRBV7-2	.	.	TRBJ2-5	CASSLKAGYEETQYF	TGTGCCAGCAGCTTAAAGGCAGGATACGAAGAGACCCAGTACTTC
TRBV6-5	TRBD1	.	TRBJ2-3	CASRSRGYGTDTQYF	TGTGCCAGCAGGAGCAGGGGGTACGGCACAGATACGCAGTATTTT
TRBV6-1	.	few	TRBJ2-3	CASSEWPWRPGGDTQYF	TGTGCCAGCAGTGAATGGCCTTGGCGGCCCGGGGGAGATACGCAGTATTTT
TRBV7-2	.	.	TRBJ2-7	CASSLENDRSEQYF	TGTGCCAGCAGCTTAGAAAACGACAGATCCGAGCAGTACTTC
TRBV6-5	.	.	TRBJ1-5	CASSYSEAYRPQHF	TGTGCCAGCAGTTACTCGGAAGCCTACAGGCCCCAGCATTTT
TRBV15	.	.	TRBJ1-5	CATSSGQQVGNQPQHF	TGTGCCACCAGCAGCGGACAGCAAGTCGGCAATCAGCCCCAGCATTTT
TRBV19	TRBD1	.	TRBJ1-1	CASKIGQAGKDTEAFF	TGTGCCAGTAAGATCGGACAGGCGGGGAAGGACACTGAAGCTTTCTTT
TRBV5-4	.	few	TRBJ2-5	CASSLDSRAVETQYF	TGTGCCAGCAGCTTGGATAGCAGGGCGGTTGAGACCCAGTACTTC
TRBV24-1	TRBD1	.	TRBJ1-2	CATSDTDTGGGGYTF	TGTGCCACCAGTGACACGGACACAGGGGGGGGTGGCTACACCTTC
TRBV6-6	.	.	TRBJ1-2	CASRGVDGYTF	TGTGCCAGCAGAGGGGTCGATGGCTACACCTTC
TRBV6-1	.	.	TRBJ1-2	CASSEGYRTPGWNGYTF	TGTGCCAGCAGTGAAGGTTACAGGACGCCGGGTTGGAATGGCTACACCTTC
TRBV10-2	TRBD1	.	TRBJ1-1	CASSDTGGGMNTEAFF	TGCGCCAGCAGTGACACAGGGGGCGGGATGAACACTGAAGCTTTCTTT
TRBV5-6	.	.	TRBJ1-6	CASSSGTGWNSPLHF	TGTGCCAGCAGCTCCGGAACAGGGTGGAATTCACCCCTCCACTTT
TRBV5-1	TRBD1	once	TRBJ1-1	CASSAGQGAGGTEAFF	TGCGCCAGCAGCGCCGGACAGGGGGCTGGGGGCACTGAAGCTTTCTTT
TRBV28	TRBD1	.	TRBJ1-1	CASSLGQGGSEAFF	TGTGCCAGCAGTTTGGGACAGGGAGGATCTGAAGCTTTCTTT
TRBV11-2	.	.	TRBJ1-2	CASSLVVSQDYGYTF	TGTGCCAGCAGCTTAGTTGTGTCCCAGGACTATGGCTACACCTTC
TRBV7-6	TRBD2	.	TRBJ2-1	CASSLSSSGDEQFF	TGTGCCAGCAGCTTATCAAGTAGCGGGGATGAGCAGTTCTTC
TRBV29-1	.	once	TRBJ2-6	CSVEHGSSSGANVLTF	TGCAGCGTTGAACACGGGTCTTCCTCTGGGGCCAACGTCCTGACTTTC
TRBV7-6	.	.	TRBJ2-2	CASGRGGLDTGELFF	TGTGCCAGCGGAAGGGGGGGGCTCGACACCGGGGAGCTGTTTTTT